The clone carrying this T cell receptor (beta chain) was seen ten or more times. The CDR3 runs to 15 residues. After removal of 4 bases from V and 2 bases from J, the junction contained 5 bases not matched to a gene. In germline, CDR1 is MRHNA, CDR2 SNTAGT. A single record per CDR3 protein comes from TCRdb applying MiXCR to the 5' RACE reads. The table lists 30,000 to 35,000 distinct CDR3 sequences, approximately 6.9% of them singletons. The data originate from a study of early T cells in non-severe SARS-CoV-2 infection. The source is an adult who was a healthcare worker with PCR-confirmed SARS-CoV-2 infection or an uninfected control (not recorded which). Input material: whole blood. V gene TRBV6-4 combines with J gene TRBJ2-3; 8 bases are a match to TRBD2. The DNA for the CDR3 is TGTGCCAGCAGTGCTACGACTAGCGACACAGATACGCAGTATTTT. Amino acids: CASSATTSDTDTQYF.